One sample yielded the 30 T cell receptor beta chains listed below, sequenced in a study of blood T cell repertoires in COVID-19. TCRdb keeps only in-frame clones here, not all; method: immunoSEQ multiplex PCR. The sample gives some 270,000 clones, 80% to 90% of which show up once; 3.5% to 4.5% is in the top ten. Sequencing was carried out using PBMCs or T cells enriched from blood (not recorded which). The source of these receptors is a woman aged 30 to 39 who had recovered from COVID-19.

This chain joins TRBV28 and TRBJ1-2, with 8 bases aligning to TRBD1. The germline V gene has CDR1 MDHEN and CDR2 SYDVKM. The CDR3 is 16 residues long. Losses at the gene ends were 8 bases for V and 2 bases for J; bases not matched to a gene: 13. For the CDR3, the DNA is TGTGCCAGCGGACGGATCGGACAGGGTGGAAACTATGGCTACACCTTC. Translation gives CASGRIGQGGNYGYTF.

The chain employs TRBV28 and TRBJ2-7; 9 bases agree with TRBD1. The CDR3 is 15 residues long. CDR1 and CDR2 (germline): MDHEN, SYDVKM. Losses at the gene ends were 7 bases for V and 0 bases for J; bases not matched to a gene: 7. DNA for the CDR3: TGTGCCAGCACCATACAGGGGGCGAGCTCCTACGAGCAGTACTTC. Protein product: CASTIQGASSYEQYF.

The gene calls are TRBV19 and TRBJ1-6, with 7 bases that match TRBD1. This CDR3 region has 17 residues. Germline CDR1 is LNHDA and CDR2 is SQIVND (reference sequence). The V gene end was trimmed by 0 bases and the J gene end by 7 bases; junction bases not matched to a gene: 9. As DNA, the CDR3 is TGTGCCAGTAGTATAGACCCGTTTGGGACAGAAAATTCACCCCTCCACTTT. This encodes CASSIDPFGTENSPLHF.

DNA of the CDR3: TGTGCCAGCCGGACTAGCGGGGGGGCAATTGAGCAGTTCTTC. Translation: CASRTSGGAIEQFF. This chain connects TRBV28 to TRBJ2-1, with 15 bases fitting TRBD2. CDR1 is MDHEN, CDR2 SYDVKM, per germline. After removal of 8 bases from V and 9 bases from J, the junction contained 5 bases not matched to a gene. CDR3 length equals 14 residues.

This clone occurred a few times. The V call is TRBV4-1, the J call TRBJ2-7; 7 positions match TRBD2. Germline V gene sequence: CDR1 MGHRA, CDR2 YSYEKL. The J segment lost 0 bases and the V segment lost 0 bases, leaving 5 bases of the junction unmatched. This CDR3 has 16 residues. This CDR3 reads CASSQDFPGGSYEQYF. CDR3 DNA sequence: TGCGCCAGCAGCCAAGATTTTCCGGGAGGCTCCTACGAGCAGTACTTC.

The chain links TRBV4-1 to TRBJ2-3; 10 bases are a match to TRBD2. The CDR3 extends over 20 amino acids. The V gene end was trimmed by 4 bases and the J gene end by 3 bases; junction bases not matched to a gene: 19. Germline lookup yields CDR1 MGHRA and CDR2 YSYEKL. The CDR3 is CASSRWMRGPSSGGTDTQYF. CDR3 coding DNA: TGCGCCAGCAGCCGCTGGATGCGAGGCCCCTCTAGCGGGGGAACAGATACGCAGTATTTT.

The CDR3 protein is CASSRTDLQVSKGSTEAFF. The CDR3 DNA reads TGTGCCAGCTCACGGACAGACCTGCAAGTTTCAAAAGGGAGCACTGAAGCTTTCTTT. The V call is TRBV18, the J call TRBJ1-1; maybe TRBD1 (6 bases). Trimming removed 4 bases at V and 4 bases at J, with 28 bases between. CDR1 is KGHSH and CDR2 is LQKENI in the germline V gene. This CDR3 has 19 residues.

The genes are TRBV18 and TRBJ2-7, with a tentative D call TRBD2 (5 bases). The CDR3 is made up of 14 amino acids. V was pared by 3 bases and J by 3 bases, with 12 bases between. CDR1 and CDR2 (germline): KGHSH, LQKENI. This CDR3 reads CASSPDSHHYEQYF. In nucleotides, the CDR3 is TGTGCCAGCTCACCGGACTCCCACCACTACGAGCAGTACTTC.

This clone has only one observation. The CDR3, as DNA: TGTGCCAGCAGCCAAGATTGGGACAGGGAGACTGAAGCTTTCTTT. Its translation is CASSQDWDRETEAFF. The chain has TRBV3-1 (or the pseudogene TRBV3-2) and TRBJ1-1; 9 bases align to TRBD1. Per germline, CDR1 LGHDT and CDR2 YNNKEL (reference sequence). The CDR3 consists of 15 residues. J was trimmed by 5 bases and V by 0 bases; bases with no gene match: 4.

This clone was detected once. The V gene is TRBV25-1, the J gene TRBJ2-7; D is perhaps TRBD2 (6 bases). The V gene's germline CDR1 is MGHDK and CDR2 SYGVNS. Trimming shortened V by 8 bases and J by 2 bases, and 16 bases separated the two germline ends. This CDR3 has 14 amino acids. The chain's CDR3 is CASYRREAPYEQYF. CDR3 coding DNA: TGTGCCAGCTACCGGAGGGAAGCTCCCTACGAGCAGTACTTC.

This chain links TRBV20-1 with TRBJ2-5; no clear D gene. CDR1 is DFQATT, CDR2 SNEGSKA, per germline (reference sequence). The V and J ends lost 4 bases and 2 bases respectively, with 2 bases between them. The CDR3 has 10 amino acids. The CDR3 reads CSATQETQYF. In nucleotides, the CDR3 is TGCAGTGCTACTCAAGAGACCCAGTACTTC.

The chain carries TRBV19 and TRBJ2-3, with a weak D call TRBD1 (6 bases). V lost 4 bases and J lost 0, with 11 bases in between. Germline CDR1 is LNHDA and CDR2 is SQIVND (reference sequence). This CDR3 has 15 residues. The CDR3 protein is CASSRDKISTDTQYF. CDR3 coding DNA: TGTGCCAGTAGTAGGGACAAGATAAGCACAGATACGCAGTATTTT.

The V and J genes are TRBV5-4 and TRBJ2-7; perhaps TRBD1 as D (5 bases). Germline V gives CDR1 SGHNT, CDR2 YYREEE (reference sequence). Trimming removed 2 bases from V and 6 bases from J, with 15 bases in between. The CDR3 is made up of 14 amino acids. The CDR3 DNA follows: TGTGCCAGCAGCTTTTTAGGGGCTAGGTCCGAGCAGTACTTC. Translating gives CASSFLGARSEQYF.

The chain combines TRBV4-2 with TRBJ2-5; TRBD2 is a possible D gene (5 bases). Trimming shortened V by 0 bases and J by 2 bases, and 16 bases separated the two germline ends. The CDR3 has 17 residues. CDR1 is LGHNA, CDR2 YNFKEQ, per germline. This CDR3 reads CASSQESGGGSQETQYF. The CDR3 DNA sequence: TGTGCCAGCAGCCAAGAATCGGGCGGAGGCTCACAAGAGACCCAGTACTTC.

V usage is TRBV10-3 and J usage is TRBJ2-7, with D tentatively TRBD2 (6 bases). V lost 8 bases to trimming and J lost 3 bases, with 8 bases between them. The CDR3 length is 11 residues. Germline loops: CDR1 ENHRY, CDR2 SYGVKD. The CDR3 nucleotides are TGTGCCATCGGGGGGTTCTACGAGCAGTACTTC. Translating gives CAIGGFYEQYF.

The chain is built from TRBV3-1 (or the pseudogene TRBV3-2) and TRBJ2-7, with 7 bases that match TRBD2. The germline gives CDR1 LGHDT, CDR2 YNNKEL (reference sequence). With V trimmed by 4 bases and J by 1 base, 4 bases remained unmatched. The CDR3 spans 14 residues. CDR3 region: CASSLRLASYEQYF. DNA for the CDR3: TGTGCCAGCAGCCTAAGACTAGCATCCTACGAGCAGTACTTC.

The table lists this clone with a count of one. This chain uses TRBV3-1 (or the pseudogene TRBV3-2) with TRBJ1-3; D is possibly TRBD1 (5 bases). The CDR3 spans 16 residues. CDR1 and CDR2 (germline): LGHDT, YNNKEL (reference sequence). With 0 bases removed from V and 0 bases from J, the gap between germline ends came to 9 bases. CDR3 sequence (DNA): TGTGCCAGCAGCCAAGAACACCAGGGCTCTGGAAACACCATATATTTT. This encodes CASSQEHQGSGNTIYF.

The gene calls are TRBV6-5 and TRBJ2-7; D call uncertain. CDR3 length equals 11 residues. V gave up 8 bases and J gave up 4 bases, with 9 bases separating them. In germline, CDR1 is MNHEY, CDR2 SVGAGI. As DNA, the CDR3 is TGTGCCAGCCAGGTAGGATACGAGCAGTACTTC. Its protein is CASQVGYEQYF.

This clone was seen only once. V gene TRBV9 combines with J gene TRBJ2-3, with TRBD2 identical over 9 bases. CDR1 is SGDLS and CDR2 is YYNGEE in the germline V gene. V shed 0 bases, J shed 3 bases, and the junction held 11 bases outside the gene matches. The CDR3 is 18 amino acids. CDR3 region: CASSVGSGRSGRTDTQYF. CDR3 nucleotides: TGTGCCAGCAGCGTAGGAAGCGGGAGGTCAGGTCGAACAGATACGCAGTATTTT.

The V call is TRBV28, the J call TRBJ1-5; tentative D call: TRBD1 (6 bases). V lost 9 bases, J lost 3 bases, and 9 bases lay in between. The germline gives CDR1 MDHEN, CDR2 SYDVKM. The CDR3 runs to 12 residues. CDR3 sequence (DNA): TGTGCCAGTGGACAGCCCAATCAGCCCCAGCATTTT. Translation: CASGQPNQPQHF.

The rearrangement links TRBV9 to TRBJ2-3, with TRBD1 matching 10 bases. The germline gives CDR1 SGDLS, CDR2 YYNGEE. J lost 6 bases, V lost 3 bases, and 16 bases had no gene match. The length of the CDR3 is 18 residues. CDR3 region: CASSAPGQGTFFRDTQYF. CDR3 DNA sequence: TGTGCCAGCAGCGCTCCGGGACAGGGGACCTTTTTTAGGGATACGCAGTATTTT. Drawing the rest from reference TRBV9 and TRBJ2-3, the complete variable domain is DSGVTQTPKHLITATGQRVTLRCSPRSGDLSVYWYQQSLDQGLQFLIQYYNGEERAKGNILERFSAQQFPDLHSELNLSSLELGDSALYFCASSAPGQGTFFRDTQYFGPGTRLTVL.

The chain uses TRBV6-2 or TRBV6-3 and TRBJ2-7; 9 positions agree with TRBD1. This CDR3 is built from 15 residues. V lost 0 bases to trimming and J lost 7 bases; unmatched junction nucleotides: 7. Germline V gives CDR1 MNHEY, CDR2 SVGEGT. The CDR3 spells CASSYSVDRGDEQYF. In DNA form, the CDR3 reads TGTGCCAGCAGTTACTCTGTGGACAGGGGAGATGAGCAGTACTTC.

The rearrangement uses TRBV25-1 and TRBJ2-2; D perhaps matches TRBD2 (5 bases). Trimming took 7 bases from V and 1 from J, leaving 10 bases between them. Germline V gene data show CDR1 as MGHDK and CDR2 as SYGVNS. The CDR3 contains 14 residues. DNA for the CDR3: TGTGCCAGCAACAGTGGGAGGAACACCGGGGAGCTGTTTTTT. It yields the protein CASNSGRNTGELFF.

With respect to this clone: The sample has other DNA sequences that encode this CDR3 too. The CDR3 nucleotides are TGTGCCAGCAGCCCGCGGGACAGGACGTACAATGAGCAGTTCTTC. Its protein is CASSPRDRTYNEQFF. The chain employs TRBV9 and TRBJ2-1, with 8 nucleotides matching TRBD1. The CDR3 totals 15 residues. V gave up 4 bases and J gave up 4 bases; unmatched junction bases: 7. The germline V gene has CDR1 SGDLS and CDR2 YYNGEE.

The table lists this clone with many counts. The chain couples TRBV10-2 to TRBJ1-1; D call uncertain. Germline V CDR1 and CDR2: WSHSY, SAAADI. There are 14 residues in the CDR3. With 6 bases removed from V and 1 base from J, the gap between germline ends came to 12 bases. The CDR3: CASSNFGKNTEAFF. The CDR3 DNA sequence: TGCGCCAGCAGCAATTTCGGTAAGAACACTGAAGCTTTCTTT.

This clone was picked up one time. The chain uses TRBV24-1 and TRBJ2-4; TRBD2 matches at 8 bases. The CDR3 spans 15 residues. Germline V gene lookup returns CDR1 KGHDR and CDR2 SFDVKD. V trimming: 0 bases; J trimming: 5 bases; junction bases outside the gene matches: 2. This chain's CDR3 is CATSDLREGENIQYF. The CDR3 bases are TGTGCCACCAGTGATTTGCGGGAGGGTGAAAACATTCAGTACTTC.

This clone was seen ten or more times. The genes are TRBV7-9 and TRBJ2-2; 9 bases align to TRBD2. V was clipped by 5 bases and J by 4 bases; unmatched bases: 11. CDR1 is SEHNR and CDR2 is FQNEAQ in the germline V gene (reference sequence). This CDR3 has 17 residues. CDR3 sequence (DNA): TGTGCCAGCAGCCTCTGGGCGGGGGGGCGAGGCACCGGGGAGCTGTTTTTT. Translation: CASSLWAGGRGTGELFF.

This clone showed up just once. The J gene is TRBJ2-2, the V gene TRBV11-3, with 12 bases identical to TRBD1. Losses at the gene ends were 5 bases for V and 9 bases for J; bases not matched to a gene: 4. Germline loops: CDR1 SGHNT, CDR2 YENEEA. This CDR3 is 14 amino acids long. CDR3 sequence (DNA): TGTGCCAGCAGCACGGGACAGGGGGCGCGGGAGCTGTTTTTT. It yields the protein CASSTGQGARELFF.

The chain recombines TRBV28 with TRBJ1-2, with D possibly TRBD1 on 6 matching bases. V was pared by 6 bases and J by 4 bases, with 12 bases between. Germline V gene sequence: CDR1 MDHEN, CDR2 SYDVKM. The CDR3 contains 13 residues. CDR3 bases: TGTGCCAGCAGGCAGGGGATTACCTATGGCTACACCTTC. Encoded protein: CASRQGITYGYTF.

This clone has only a few counts. V gene TRBV18 combines with J gene TRBJ2-5; tentatively, D is TRBD2 (6 bases). The CDR3 is 16 amino acids. Germline V gene lookup returns CDR1 KGHSH and CDR2 LQKENI. Trimming removed 5 bases at V and 5 bases at J, with 21 bases between. CDR3 coding DNA: TGTGCCAGCTCAGGTTCCCGTGCGGGGCGGTTGGAGACCCAGTACTTC. Amino acids: CASSGSRAGRLETQYF.